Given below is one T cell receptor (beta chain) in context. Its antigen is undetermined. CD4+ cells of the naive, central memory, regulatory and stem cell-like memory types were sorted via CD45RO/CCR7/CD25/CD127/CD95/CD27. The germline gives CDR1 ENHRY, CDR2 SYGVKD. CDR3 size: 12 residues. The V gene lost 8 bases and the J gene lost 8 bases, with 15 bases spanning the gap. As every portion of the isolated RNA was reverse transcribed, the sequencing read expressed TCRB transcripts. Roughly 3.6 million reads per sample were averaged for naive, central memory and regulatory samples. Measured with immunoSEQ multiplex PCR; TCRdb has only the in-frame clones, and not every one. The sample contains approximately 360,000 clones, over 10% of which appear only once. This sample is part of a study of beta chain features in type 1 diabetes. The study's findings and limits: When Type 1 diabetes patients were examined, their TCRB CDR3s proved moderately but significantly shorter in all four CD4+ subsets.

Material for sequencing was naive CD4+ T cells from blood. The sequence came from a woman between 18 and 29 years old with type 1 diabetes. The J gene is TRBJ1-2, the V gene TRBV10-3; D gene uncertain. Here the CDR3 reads CAIGGGNQGYTF. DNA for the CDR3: TGTGCCATCGGTGGCGGGAATCAGGGCTACACCTTC.